What follows is one TCR beta chain and its context. These data come from a study of blood T cell repertoires in COVID-19. Only in-frame clones appear in the TCRdb table, and some are missing; sequencing was by immunoSEQ multiplex PCR. The repertoire holds some 47,000 clones, with just over 90% as singletons. The sequenced sample was peripheral blood. This TCR derives from a man between 65 and 85 years old with acute or convalescent COVID-19.

The CDR3 DNA follows: TGCGCCACCGATAGTCAGGTTGAAGCTTTCTTT. Its translation is CATDSQVEAFF. The chain is built from TRBV10-1 and TRBJ1-1; D remains ambiguous. The CDR3 sequence is 11 residues long. The V end lost 10 bases, the J end lost 7 bases, and 13 bases lay between the germline ends. Germline values: CDR1 WNHNN, CDR2 SYGVQD (reference sequence).